This TCR beta chain was captured in a study of post-analysis software for immune sequencing data. The TCR beta cDNA libraries contained unique molecular identifiers. Each CDR3 protein is one row after TCRdb ran MiXCR on the PCR reads. The data hold a few hundred thousand distinct CDR3 sequences, with approximately 42% observed a single time. The specimen sequenced was blood. The TCR was taken from a girl aged 2 to 9 with multiple sclerosis.

The CDR3 nucleotides are TGCGCCAGCAGCCCAGGGACGAGCGGGAGAGCAGATACGCAGTATTTT. Translated, it gives CASSPGTSGRADTQYF. This sequence joins TRBV5-1 and TRBJ2-3; 8 bases map to TRBD2. Looked up from germline, CDR1 is SGHRS and CDR2 is YFSETQ. V shed 4 bases, J shed 4 bases, and the junction held 11 bases outside the gene matches. This CDR3 is built from 16 residues.